This T cell receptor (beta chain) comes out of a study of cytomegalovirus exposure and HLA in healthy donors. General study results and limits: The authors later linked a missense DCLRE1C variant to TCR beta V- and J-gene trimming. Some highly shared sequence variants likely arose as a pipeline artifact.

CDR3 length equals 15 residues. Trimming took 6 bases from V and 1 from J; bases not matched to a gene: 4. Germline loops: CDR1 SGHRS, CDR2 YFSETQ. PCR used 60 Vbeta primers and 13 Jbeta primers. Here immunoSEQ multiplex PCR was the method, and the copy in TCRdb shows in-frame clones only, minus some. The table lists about 120,000 clones, more than 75% of them singletons. Turning to this clone: Its antigen is still unknown.

V and J are TRBV5-1 and TRBJ2-3, with 11 bases identical to TRBD2. The sequence was obtained from a woman aged 40 to 50 in good health and CMV-seropositive. The sequenced sample consisted of PBMCs. The CDR3 reads CASTLAGDGTDTQYF. As DNA, the CDR3 is TGCGCCAGCACACTAGCGGGGGACGGCACAGATACGCAGTATTTT.